The entry that follows covers one T cell receptor (beta chain) sequence. Its antigen is still unknown. The entry originates in a study of T cells after yellow fever vaccination. There are 15 residues in the CDR3. The germline V gene encodes CDR1 WSHSY and CDR2 SAAADI. J was trimmed by 5 bases and V by 7 bases; bases with no gene match: 9. The authors made TCR cDNA by 5'RACE template switching, adding a universal primer site and UMIs. Each CDR3 protein gets one entry after TCRdb re-called the 5' RACE reads with MiXCR. The sample lists over 300,000 distinct CDR3 sequences; roughly 4% were seen once. Study-level points and caveats: Post-booster repertoires contained most primary-vaccination clones again (roughly 95% CD4, 88% CD8).

The sample here was PBMCs, taken 5 days after the yellow fever booster vaccination. This clonotype was obtained from a young man who received the YFV17D yellow fever vaccine. The chain joins TRBV10-2 to TRBJ2-2, with 8 positions matching TRBD1. CDR3: CASTWGQAGTGELFF. The CDR3 DNA sequence: TGCGCCAGCACTTGGGGACAGGCGGGGACCGGGGAGCTGTTTTTT.